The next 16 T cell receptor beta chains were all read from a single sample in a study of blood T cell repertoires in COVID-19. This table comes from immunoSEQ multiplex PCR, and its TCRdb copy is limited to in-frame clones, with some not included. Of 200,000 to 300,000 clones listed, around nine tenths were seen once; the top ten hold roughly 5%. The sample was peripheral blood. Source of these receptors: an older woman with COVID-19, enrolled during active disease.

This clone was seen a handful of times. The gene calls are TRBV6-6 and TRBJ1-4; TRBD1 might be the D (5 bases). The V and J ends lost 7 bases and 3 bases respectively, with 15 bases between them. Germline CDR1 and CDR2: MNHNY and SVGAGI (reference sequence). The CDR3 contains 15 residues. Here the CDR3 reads CASTQGAQANEKLFF. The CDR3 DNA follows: TGTGCCAGCACCCAAGGGGCCCAGGCTAATGAAAAACTGTTTTTT.

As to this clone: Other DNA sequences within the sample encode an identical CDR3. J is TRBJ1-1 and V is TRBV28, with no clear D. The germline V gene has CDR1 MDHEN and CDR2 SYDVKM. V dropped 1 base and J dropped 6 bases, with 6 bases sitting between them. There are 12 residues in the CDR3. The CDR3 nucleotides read TGTGCCAGCAGTTTATCCGGTTCTGAAGCTTTCTTT. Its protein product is CASSLSGSEAFF.

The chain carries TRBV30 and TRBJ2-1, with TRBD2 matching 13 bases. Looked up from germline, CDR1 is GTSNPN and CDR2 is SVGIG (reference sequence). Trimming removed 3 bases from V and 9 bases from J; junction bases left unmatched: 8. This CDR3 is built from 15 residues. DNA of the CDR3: TGTGCCTGGAGCCTCGACGGGACTAGCGGGACTGAGCAGTTCTTC. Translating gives CAWSLDGTSGTEQFF.

The chain's CDR3 is CASRTGINQPQHF. In DNA form, the CDR3 reads TGTGCCAGCAGAACGGGGATCAATCAGCCCCAGCATTTT. The V and J genes are TRBV19 and TRBJ1-5; no clear D. CDR1 is LNHDA and CDR2 is SQIVND in the germline V gene (reference sequence). V was pared by 9 bases and J by 3 bases, with 12 bases between. This CDR3 comprises 13 residues.

CDR3 bases: TGTGCCATCAGTACCGGACAGGGTGATGGCTACACCTTC. Its translation: CAISTGQGDGYTF. J is TRBJ1-2 and V is TRBV10-3, with 8 bases identical to TRBD1. Germline trimming cut 5 bases from V and 6 bases from J; bases unmatched to any gene: 5. From germline, CDR1 is ENHRY and CDR2 SYGVKD. The CDR3 loop spans 13 amino acids.

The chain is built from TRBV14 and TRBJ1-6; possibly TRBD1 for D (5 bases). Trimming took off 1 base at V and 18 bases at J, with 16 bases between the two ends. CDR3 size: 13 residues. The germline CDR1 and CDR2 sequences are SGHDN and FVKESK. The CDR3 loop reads CASSQGLGGTAHF. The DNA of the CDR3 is TGTGCCAGCAGCCAAGGCCTCGGCGGGACGGCCCACTTT.

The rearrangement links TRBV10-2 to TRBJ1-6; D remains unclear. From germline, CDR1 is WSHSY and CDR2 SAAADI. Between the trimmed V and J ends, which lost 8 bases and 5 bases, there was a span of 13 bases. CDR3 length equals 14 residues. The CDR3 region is CASVGGSNNSPLHF. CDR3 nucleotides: TGCGCCAGCGTCGGAGGAAGTAATAATTCACCCCTCCACTTT.

DNA of the CDR3: TGTGCCAGCAGTGAAGGGGTTTTGGGGCAGGGAGGACAGCCCCAGCATTTT. Its translation: CASSEGVLGQGGQPQHF. V usage is TRBV6-1 and J usage is TRBJ1-5; D might be TRBD1 (5 bases). The germline V and J ends were trimmed by 1 base and 7 bases, with 20 bases remaining between them. The CDR3 consists of 17 residues. Germline V gives CDR1 MNHNS, CDR2 SASEGT.

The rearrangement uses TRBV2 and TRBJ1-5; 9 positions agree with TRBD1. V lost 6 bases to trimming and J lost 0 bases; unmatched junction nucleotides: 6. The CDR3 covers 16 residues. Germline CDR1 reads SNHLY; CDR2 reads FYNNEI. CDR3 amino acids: CASRGDRAYSNQPQHF. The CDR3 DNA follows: TGTGCCAGCAGAGGGGACAGGGCTTATAGCAATCAGCCCCAGCATTTT.

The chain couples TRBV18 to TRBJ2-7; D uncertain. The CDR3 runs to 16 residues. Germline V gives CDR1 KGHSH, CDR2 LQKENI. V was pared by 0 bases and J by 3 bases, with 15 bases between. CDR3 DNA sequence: TGTGCCAGCTCACCACCGGATCTGGGTAGCAGCTACGAGCAGTACTTC. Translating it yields CASSPPDLGSSYEQYF.

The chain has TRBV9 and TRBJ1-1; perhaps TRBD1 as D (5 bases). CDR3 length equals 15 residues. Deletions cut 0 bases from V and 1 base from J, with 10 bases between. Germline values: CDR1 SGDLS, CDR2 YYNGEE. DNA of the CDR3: TGTGCCAGCAGCGTAGTCACTACAGGGAACACTGAAGCTTTCTTT. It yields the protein CASSVVTTGNTEAFF.

CDR3 in amino acids: CSASLSDYGYTF. CDR3 bases: TGCAGTGCTAGTTTGTCAGACTATGGCTACACCTTC. The chain uses TRBV20-1 and TRBJ1-2; D is uncertain. Germline CDR1 is DFQATT and CDR2 is SNEGSKA (reference sequence). The CDR3 extends over 12 amino acids. With 3 bases removed from V and 3 bases from J, the gap between germline ends came to 8 bases.

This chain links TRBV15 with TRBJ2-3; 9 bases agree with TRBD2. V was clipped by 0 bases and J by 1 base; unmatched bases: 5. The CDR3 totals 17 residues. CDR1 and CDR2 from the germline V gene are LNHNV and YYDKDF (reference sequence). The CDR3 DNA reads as TGTGCCACCAGCAGAGATCGCCCTAGCGGGGGCACAGATACGCAGTATTTT. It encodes CATSRDRPSGGTDTQYF.

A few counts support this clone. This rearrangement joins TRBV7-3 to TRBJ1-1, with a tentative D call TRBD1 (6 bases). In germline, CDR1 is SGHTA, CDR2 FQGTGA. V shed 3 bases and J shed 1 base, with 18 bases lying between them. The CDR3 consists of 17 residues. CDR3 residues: CASSFDPPHRANTEAFF. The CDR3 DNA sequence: TGTGCCAGCAGCTTCGATCCCCCCCACAGGGCGAACACTGAAGCTTTCTTT. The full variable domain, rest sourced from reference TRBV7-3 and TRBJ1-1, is GAGVSQTPSNKVTEKGKYVELRCDPISGHTALYWYRQSLGQGPEFLIYFQGTGAADDSGLPNDRFFAVRPEGSVSTLKIQRTERGDSAVYLCASSFDPPHRANTEAFFGQGTRLTVV.

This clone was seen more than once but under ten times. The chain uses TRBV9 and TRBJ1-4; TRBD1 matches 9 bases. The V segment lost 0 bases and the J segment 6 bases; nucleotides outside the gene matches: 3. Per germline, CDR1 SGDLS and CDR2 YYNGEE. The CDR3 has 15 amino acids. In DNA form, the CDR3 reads TGTGCCAGCAGCGTAGCGGGACAGGGATATGAAAAACTGTTTTTT. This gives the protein CASSVAGQGYEKLFF.

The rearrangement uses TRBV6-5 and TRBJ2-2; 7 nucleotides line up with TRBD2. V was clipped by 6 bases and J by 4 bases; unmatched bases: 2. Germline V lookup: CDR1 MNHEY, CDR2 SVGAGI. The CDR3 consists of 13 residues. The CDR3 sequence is CASSRGGTGELFF. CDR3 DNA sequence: TGTGCCAGCAGCCGCGGGGGCACCGGGGAGCTGTTTTTT.